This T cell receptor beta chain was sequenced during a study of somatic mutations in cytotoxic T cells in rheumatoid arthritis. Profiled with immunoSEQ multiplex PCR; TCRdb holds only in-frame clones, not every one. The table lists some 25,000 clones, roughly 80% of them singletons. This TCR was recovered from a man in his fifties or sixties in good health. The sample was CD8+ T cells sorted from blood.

The CDR3 coding sequence is TGTGCCAGCAGCTCCTCGGGAGGCGGGTTAGGAGATTTCTACGAGCAGTACTTC. The encoded protein is CASSSSGGGLGDFYEQYF. J is TRBJ2-7 and V is TRBV11-2; the match to TRBD2 covers 7 bases. CDR3 length equals 18 residues. The junction had 18 bases not matched to a gene; V was cut back by 4 bases and J by 3 bases. CDR1 and CDR2 from the germline V gene are SGHAT and FQNNGV.